The 13 T cell receptor beta chains below all came from one sample that was sequenced in a study of cytomegalovirus exposure and HLA in healthy donors. Use of 60 Vbeta and 13 Jbeta primers characterized the PCR. The repertoire was sequenced with immunoSEQ multiplex PCR; TCRdb's copy has only in-frame clones and lacks some. The sample has about 190,000 clones, 73% seen once; the top ten hold less than 2%. Input material: PBMCs. The origin of the receptors is a woman aged 30 to 39 in good health and CMV-seronegative.

V and J are TRBV15 and TRBJ1-2; TRBD1 matches at 7 bases. Germline CDR1 reads LNHNV; CDR2 reads YYDKDF (reference sequence). V lost 4 bases and J lost 4; bases outside the gene matches: 9. This CDR3 spans 15 amino acids. CDR3 nucleotide sequence: TGTGCCACCAGCATTAACAGGGGAGCCGGCTATGGCTACACCTTC. Its protein is CATSINRGAGYGYTF.

This clone came up a few times. The V and J genes are TRBV6-4 and TRBJ2-5; 7 bases are a match to TRBD1. Germline assignment: CDR1 MRHNA and CDR2 SNTAGT. This CDR3 is built from 14 residues. The J segment lost 2 bases and the V segment lost 7 bases, leaving 7 bases of the junction unmatched. The CDR3 DNA reads TGTGCCAGCATGGGGGACAGAAAACAAGAGACCCAGTACTTC. It is translated as CASMGDRKQETQYF.

This sequence joins TRBV27 and TRBJ2-2; D uncertain. Germline V gene lookup returns CDR1 MNHEY and CDR2 SMNVEV (reference sequence). Trimming took 2 bases from V and 4 from J, leaving 8 bases between them. The CDR3 is 14 amino acids. The CDR3 reads CASSLIARTGELFF. The CDR3 DNA sequence: TGTGCCAGCAGTTTAATAGCACGCACCGGGGAGCTGTTTTTT.

This rearrangement joins TRBV6-6 to TRBJ2-7; tentatively, D is TRBD2 (5 bases). The CDR3 length is 11 residues. Germline CDR1 and CDR2: MNHNY and SVGAGI (reference sequence). The V gene lost 2 bases and the J gene lost 7 bases, with 6 bases spanning the gap. The CDR3 region is CASSYRGEQYF. CDR3 nucleotides: TGTGCCAGCAGTTACCGGGGAGAGCAGTACTTC.

With respect to this clone: The sample has other DNA sequences that encode this CDR3 too. The V and J genes are TRBV19 and TRBJ1-1; D remains unclear. The V gene lost 5 bases and the J gene lost 0 bases, with 7 bases spanning the gap. The CDR3 sequence is 13 residues long. In germline, CDR1 is LNHDA, CDR2 SQIVND (reference sequence). CDR3 nucleotide sequence: TGTGCCAGTAGTCCTACTGTGAACACTGAAGCTTTCTTT. Translation gives CASSPTVNTEAFF. Variable domain in full (rest from reference TRBV19 and TRBJ1-1): DGGITQSPKYLFRKEGQNVTLSCEQNLNHDAMYWYRQDPGQGLRLIYYSQIVNDFQKGDIAEGYSVSREKKESFPLTVTSAQKNPTAFYLCASSPTVNTEAFFGQGTRLTVV.

The chain has TRBV18 and TRBJ2-3; 10 nucleotides align to TRBD2. V was clipped by 2 bases and J by 0 bases; unmatched bases: 8. The CDR3 sequence is 18 residues long. The germline V gene has CDR1 KGHSH and CDR2 LQKENI. DNA for the CDR3: TGTGCCAGCTCACCAGTAGTGGCTAGCGGGAGAAGCACAGATACGCAGTATTTT. Its translation is CASSPVVASGRSTDTQYF.

In nucleotides, the CDR3 is TGTGCCAGCAGCTTAGTGACAGCGTCCTTTCTCTCCTATGGCTACACCTTC. The encoded protein is CASSLVTASFLSYGYTF. This chain joins TRBV7-9 and TRBJ1-2, with D perhaps matching TRBD1 (5 bases). CDR3 length equals 17 residues. Germline lookup yields CDR1 SEHNR and CDR2 FQNEAQ (reference sequence). V was trimmed by 1 base and J by 4 bases, leaving 19 bases between them. The full variable domain, its missing parts supplied by reference TRBV7-9 and TRBJ1-2, is DTGVSQNPRHKITKRGQNVTFRCDPISEHNRLYWYRQTLGQGPEFLTYFQNEAQLEKSRLLSDRFSAERPKGSFSTLEIQRTEQGDSAMYLCASSLVTASFLSYGYTFGSGTRLTVV.

This clone was observed a single time. Here the CDR3 reads CASSRGGRSYNEQFF. The CDR3 nucleotides read TGTGCCAGCAGCCGGGGAGGCCGCTCCTACAATGAGCAGTTCTTC. The rearrangement uses TRBV7-2 and TRBJ2-1, with a tentative D call TRBD2 (6 bases). V dropped 5 bases and J dropped 0 bases, with 11 bases sitting between them. Germline V CDR1 and CDR2: SGHTA, FQGNSA. The CDR3 loop spans 15 amino acids.

This chain joins TRBV6-1 and TRBJ1-3; 8 bases are shared with TRBD1. The V gene end was trimmed by 5 bases and the J gene end by 2 bases; junction bases not matched to a gene: 5. The CDR3 is 15 amino acids. Germline CDR1 MNHNS, CDR2 SASEGT. This CDR3 is CASSTDRGTGNTIYF. The DNA of the CDR3 is TGTGCCAGCAGTACCGACAGGGGAACTGGAAACACCATATATTTT.

The chain employs TRBV6-1 and TRBJ1-1; TRBD1 matches 9 bases. V lost 2 bases and J lost 10; bases outside the gene matches: 8. The CDR3 sequence is 14 residues long. Germline V lookup: CDR1 MNHNS, CDR2 SASEGT. The CDR3 DNA follows: TGTGCCAGCAGTGAAAGGGGGACAGGGTTAGGAGCTTTCTTT. Translating it yields CASSERGTGLGAFF.

J is TRBJ1-6 and V is TRBV2, with a weak D call TRBD1 (6 bases). V lost 6 bases and J 13 bases, leaving 22 bases between the germline ends. The CDR3 sequence is 15 residues long. Germline values: CDR1 SNHLY, CDR2 FYNNEI. The CDR3 region has the DNA TGTGCCAGCAGGGAAAGCCTCCAGGGGCTGGCCCCCCTCCACTTT. It specifies CASRESLQGLAPLHF.

The V and J genes are TRBV13 and TRBJ2-7; the match to TRBD2 covers 9 bases. CDR3 length: 14 amino acids. The J segment lost 4 bases and the V segment lost 0 bases, leaving 1 base of the junction unmatched. CDR1 PRHDT and CDR2 FYEKMQ come from the germline V gene (reference sequence). The CDR3 coding sequence is TGTGCCAGCAGCTTAGGAGCGGGGGGATACGAGCAGTACTTC. Amino acid sequence: CASSLGAGGYEQYF.

The gene calls are TRBV7-6 and TRBJ2-1, with TRBD2 matching over 9 bases. The CDR3 spans 15 residues. Trimming at V came to 1 base and at J to 8 bases, leaving 6 bases not matched to a gene. Germline lookup yields CDR1 SGHVS and CDR2 FNYEAQ. Written as DNA, the CDR3 is TGTGCCAGCAGCTTAGTTGGCGGGGGGGCCGATGAGCAGTTCTTC. Translating it yields CASSLVGGGADEQFF.